Listed here is a single TCR beta chain. Its specificity is not known. Disease duration under 2 months; hyperthyroidism patients were aged 18 to 65. This record belongs to a study of T cells in Graves' hyperthyroidism and ophthalmopathy. Study observations and caveats: The majority of expanded thyroid clonotypes above 0.001 also appeared in blood. Stable hyperthyroidism and ophthalmopathy were separated using 13 V-J signatures.

Germline values: CDR1 DFQATT, CDR2 SNEGSKA (reference sequence). The CDR3 totals 13 residues. Trimming at V came to 5 bases and at J to 6 bases, leaving 8 bases not matched to a gene. RNA transcripts yielded amplified TCR beta CDR3 regions. Carried out on the TCR CDR3, a first-round RT-PCR used the HTBI primer set. TCRdb reanalysed the multiplex PCR reads using MiXCR and keeps one entry per CDR3 protein. The sample consists of hundreds of thousands of distinct CDR3 sequences, around 42% of them appearing once. The sequenced sample consisted of peripheral blood or thyroid tissue (not recorded which). The chain has TRBV20-1 and TRBJ1-2; 8 bases agree with TRBD1. This receptor was identified in a woman younger than 35 with Graves' hyperthyroidism. The CDR3 is CSAQDRGSHGYTF. CDR3 in DNA: TGCAGTGCTCAAGACAGGGGTAGTCATGGCTACACCTTC.